This TCR beta chain was recovered during a study of T cell repertoires in cytomegalovirus infection. About the research overall: Well-studied HLA-B-restricted epitopes and recently identified HLA-C-restricted epitopes of CMV were both used in the study. From public TCR beta signatures came an indication of both CMV infection and matching HLA type.

Germline CDR1 and CDR2: SGHTA and FQGNSA. CDR3 size: 14 residues. The ends lost 2 bases at V and 4 bases at J; junction bases unmatched: 3. There are many counts of this clonotype. The target antigen is unknown. Findings and caveats of the study: Identification of carriers of CMV plus the relevant HLA was performed using cumulative public TCR beta family frequency. Across the ex vivo response, the dominant clonotypes were HLA-C-restricted CMV-specific TCR beta clonotypes.

From the reads, TCRdb called clonotypes with MiXCR, one entry per CDR3 protein. The sample has some 310,000 distinct CDR3 sequences, 20% to 25% seen once. Here the sequenced sample was cultured PBMCs, taken from culture after CMV antigen stimulation. J is TRBJ2-7 and V is TRBV7-2; 9 bases map to TRBD1. The source is a human donor in good health (CMV status not recorded). Some clones in this sample may be carry-over from other donors' samples. The CDR3 is CASSLWDRDYEQYF. The DNA for the CDR3 is TGTGCCAGCAGCTTATGGGACAGGGATTACGAGCAGTACTTC.